The source of this T cell receptor (beta chain) is a study of preoperative IRX-2 immunotherapy in early breast cancer. This clone was seen more than once but under ten times. The germline V gene has CDR1 KGHSH and CDR2 LQKENI. Trimming shortened V by 0 bases and J by 4 bases, and 16 bases separated the two germline ends. The CDR3 sequence is 16 residues long. The protocol was immunoSEQ multiplex PCR, while the TCRdb copy is restricted to in-frame clones and leaves out a portion. The sample has 35,000 to 45,000 clones, 82% seen once. Treatment noted: preoperative locoregional IRX-2 cytokine immunotherapy. This phase Ib study tested locoregional IRX-2 cytokine immunotherapy given before surgery.

This chain links TRBV18 with TRBJ2-7; tentative D call: TRBD2 (6 bases). Source: lymph node tissue, taken after IRX-2 immunotherapy. The clonotype was recovered from a human donor with breast cancer. This chain's CDR3 is CASSPPGAGTRYEQYF. CDR3 DNA: TGTGCCAGCTCACCACCGGGCGCAGGGACTCGATACGAGCAGTACTTC.